The TCR beta chain under discussion was sequenced for a study of beta chain features in type 1 diabetes. Expressed TCRB transcripts got sequenced, as all isolated RNA was reverse transcribed. The table came from immunoSEQ multiplex PCR; TCRdb's copy has only in-frame clones and leaves some out. The sample yields about 700,000 clones, about an eighth seen once. Germline loops: CDR1 SGHRS, CDR2 YFSETQ. Trimming removed 0 bases from V and 4 bases from J; junction bases left unmatched: 19. CDR3 length: 20 amino acids. Study-level points and caveats: In every one of the four CD4+ subsets, TCRB CDR3s were moderately but significantly shorter in Type 1 diabetes patients. Patients showed naive, central memory and Treg TCRB repertoires that appeared more similar than those of healthy donors.

As regards this clone: Its specificity is not known.

The chain employs TRBV5-1 and TRBJ2-1; TRBD2 agrees at 7 bases. The sequence came from a young man with type 1 diabetes. Sequenced input: naive CD4+ T cells from blood. The CDR3 DNA is TGCGCCAGCAGCTTGGCCGTAGGACTAGATCACATGACTTTATACAATGAGCAGTTCTTC. This translates into CASSLAVGLDHMTLYNEQFF.